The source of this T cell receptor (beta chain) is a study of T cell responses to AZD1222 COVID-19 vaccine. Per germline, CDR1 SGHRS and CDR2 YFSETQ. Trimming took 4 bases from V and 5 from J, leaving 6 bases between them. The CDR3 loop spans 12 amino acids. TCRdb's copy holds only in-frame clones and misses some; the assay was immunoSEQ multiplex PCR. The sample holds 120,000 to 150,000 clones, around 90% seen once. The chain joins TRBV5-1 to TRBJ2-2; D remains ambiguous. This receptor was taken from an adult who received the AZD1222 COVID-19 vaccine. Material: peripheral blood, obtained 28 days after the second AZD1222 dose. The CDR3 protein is CASSIYTGELFF. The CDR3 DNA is TGCGCCAGCAGCATCTATACCGGGGAGCTGTTTTTT.